This note documents a single TCR beta chain sequence. Using immunoSEQ multiplex PCR, the repertoire was profiled, and TCRdb retains in-frame clones only, with some absent. Of about 62,000 clones listed, 80% to 95% are singletons. The data were obtained in a study of OX40 agonist ivuxolimab in advanced cancers. Study details: Of mixed ages from about 20 to 80 and averaging approximately 60 years, the group was almost 85% male.

This clonotype was sampled from an adult with an advanced solid tumor such as melanoma, head and neck, liver or kidney cancer. Sequences were derived from CD4+ or CD8+ T cells sorted from blood, sampled in a trial of the OX40 agonist ivuxolimab.

The CDR3 DNA is TGTGCCACCGGGGACAGCTACGAGCAGTACTTC. This translates into CATGDSYEQYF. V and J are TRBV10-3 and TRBJ2-7, with 7 positions matching TRBD1. The CDR3 sequence is 11 residues long. Germline V gene sequence: CDR1 ENHRY, CDR2 SYGVKD. The ends lost 10 bases at V and 3 bases at J; junction bases unmatched: 3.